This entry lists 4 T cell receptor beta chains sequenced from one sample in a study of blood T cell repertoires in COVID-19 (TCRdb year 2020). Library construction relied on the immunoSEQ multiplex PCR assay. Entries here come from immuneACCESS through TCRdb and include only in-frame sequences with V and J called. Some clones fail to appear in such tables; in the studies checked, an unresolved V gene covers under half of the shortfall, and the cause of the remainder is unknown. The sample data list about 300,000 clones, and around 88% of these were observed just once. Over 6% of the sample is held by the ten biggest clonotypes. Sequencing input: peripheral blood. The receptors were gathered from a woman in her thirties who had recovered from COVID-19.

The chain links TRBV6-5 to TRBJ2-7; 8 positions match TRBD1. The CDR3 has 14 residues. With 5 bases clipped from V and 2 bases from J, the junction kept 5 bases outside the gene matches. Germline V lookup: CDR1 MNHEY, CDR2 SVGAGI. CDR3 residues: CASSRGQGTYEQYF. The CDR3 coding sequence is TGTGCCAGCAGTAGAGGACAGGGCACCTACGAGCAGTACTTC.

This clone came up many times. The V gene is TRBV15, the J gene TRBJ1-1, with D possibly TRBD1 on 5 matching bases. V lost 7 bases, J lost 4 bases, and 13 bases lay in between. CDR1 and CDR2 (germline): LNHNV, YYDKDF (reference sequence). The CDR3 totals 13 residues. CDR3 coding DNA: TGTGCCACCACCGTCCCGGGGGGCACTGAAGCTTTCTTT. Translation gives CATTVPGGTEAFF.

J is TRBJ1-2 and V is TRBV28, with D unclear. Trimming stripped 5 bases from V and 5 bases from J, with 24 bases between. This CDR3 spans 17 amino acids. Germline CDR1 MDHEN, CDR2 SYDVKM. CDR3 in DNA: TGTGCCAGCAGTCCTACCTCGGGGTTTGGGGTCTGGTATGGCTACACCTTC. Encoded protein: CASSPTSGFGVWYGYTF.

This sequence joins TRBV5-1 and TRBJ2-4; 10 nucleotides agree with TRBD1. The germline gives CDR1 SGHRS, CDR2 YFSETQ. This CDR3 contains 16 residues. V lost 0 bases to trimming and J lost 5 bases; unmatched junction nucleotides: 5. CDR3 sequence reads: CASSLGGQGSQNIQYF. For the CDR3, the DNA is TGCGCCAGCAGCTTGGGGGGACAGGGGTCCCAAAACATTCAGTACTTC.